The source of this TCR beta chain is a study of T cell responses to AZD1222 COVID-19 vaccine. Study in general: Second-dose timings of about 4 or about 12 weeks were pooled.

This clone was detected once. No antigen is known for it. The study, taken as a whole, reports: The donors showed a predominance of white British ancestry and of females, with possible underestimation of clonal diversity. Only 6 or 7 people who got AZD1222 tested seropositive at baseline. Repertoires were obtained solely post-peak T cell response.

The CDR3 has 15 amino acids. The germline gives CDR1 MDHEN, CDR2 SYDVKM. Losses at the gene ends were 8 bases for V and 8 bases for J; bases not matched to a gene: 13. The assay was immunoSEQ multiplex PCR, and TCRdb's table has in-frame clones only and misses some. This table has about 120,000 clones, about nine tenths appearing once. The chain employs TRBV28 and TRBJ2-3; 10 bases match TRBD2. The sample was peripheral blood, taken on day 0 of AZD1222 vaccination. The sequence came from an adult in good health. In DNA, the CDR3 is TGTGCCAGCGGCGGGCTAGCGGGGGTCCCAGGTACGCAGTATTTT. This sequence encodes CASGGLAGVPGTQYF.